This is a list of T cell receptor beta chains from one sample in a study of T cells after somatic rescue of genetic block. Assay: immunoSEQ multiplex PCR; the TCRdb copy retains only in-frame clones and omits some. In the table there are over 14,000 clones, 71% of which are singletons. Sequenced input: peripheral blood mononuclear cells (PBMCs). All receptors come from a man in his late teens or twenties. Both conserved end residues are part of each CDR3. The D gene is left open where the match is weak. Clone size is given for some rows only: seen once, a few or many times, or a class if the clone is expanded.

few	TRBJ1-4	TRBV19	TRBD1	CASIEQGAGGKLFF	TGTGCCAGCATCGAACAGGGGGCAGGGGGAAAACTGTTTTTT
.	TRBJ2-2	TRBV2	.	CARWDIGEITGELFF	TGTGCCAGGTGGGACATTGGGGAAATCACCGGGGAGCTGTTTTTT
few	TRBJ1-1	TRBV10-1	TRBD1	CASILWGRDRGRRGTEAFF	TGCGCCAGCATCCTCTGGGGCCGGGACAGGGGGCGCAGGGGCACTGAAGCTTTCTTT
few	TRBJ1-4	TRBV25-1	TRBD1	CASSAGDRRNEKLFF	TGTGCCAGCAGTGCCGGGGACAGGCGTAATGAAAAACTGTTTTTT
.	TRBJ2-1	TRBV6-6	.	CASRGENNEQFF	TGTGCCAGCAGAGGGGAGAACAATGAGCAGTTCTTC
.	TRBJ1-1	TRBV6-5	.	CASSRQAMNTEAFF	TGTGCCAGCAGTAGACAGGCCATGAACACTGAAGCTTTCTTT
.	TRBJ1-5	TRBV28	.	CASSFVGFDQPQHF	TGTGCCAGCAGTTTTGTGGGGTTCGATCAGCCCCAGCATTTT
.	TRBJ2-3	TRBV27	TRBD2	CASSAPRTSGGTDTQYF	TGTGCCAGCAGTGCACCAAGAACTAGCGGGGGCACAGATACGCAGTATTTT
once	TRBJ2-7	TRBV30	.	CAWSLGRYEQYF	TGTGCCTGGAGTCTGGGACGCTACGAGCAGTACTTC
.	TRBJ2-5	TRBV9	TRBD1	CASSVESHSGGETQYF	TGTGCCAGCAGCGTAGAGTCGCACTCAGGGGGCGAGACCCAGTACTTC
.	TRBJ2-5	TRBV18	.	CASSPQGQETQYF	TGTGCCAGCTCACCACAGGGTCAAGAGACCCAGTACTTC
few	TRBJ2-2	TRBV7-3	TRBD2	CASSFQGLAGTGELFF	TGTGCCAGCAGCTTCCAGGGACTAGCGGGAACCGGGGAGCTGTTTTTT
.	TRBJ1-1	TRBV6-1	.	CASSESRGRDGAFF	TGTGCCAGCAGTGAAAGTCGGGGGCGCGATGGAGCTTTCTTT
.	TRBJ2-7	TRBV6-5	.	CASSYSGASYEQYF	TGTGCCAGCAGTTACTCGGGAGCTTCCTACGAGCAGTACTTC
.	TRBJ1-3	TRBV7-2	.	CASFRDGGNTIYF	TGTGCCAGTTTTAGGGACGGGGGAAACACCATATATTTT
once	TRBJ2-4	TRBV11-2	TRBD2	CASSLRLAGGLAKNIQYF	TGTGCCAGCAGCTTAAGACTAGCGGGGGGGCTAGCCAAAAACATTCAGTACTTC
.	TRBJ2-1	TRBV19	.	CASSPRPGKNGEQFF	TGTGCCAGTAGTCCCCGCCCAGGGAAAAACGGTGAGCAGTTCTTC
.	TRBJ1-3	TRBV28	.	CASSLAGQPQAGNTIYF	TGTGCCAGCAGTTTGGCTGGACAGCCGCAAGCTGGAAACACCATATATTTT
.	TRBJ1-2	TRBV7-9	.	CASSLERARILQGYTF	TGTGCCAGCAGCTTAGAGAGGGCGCGGATCCTCCAGGGCTACACCTTC
once	TRBJ2-1	TRBV11-3	.	CASSLTRNEQFF	TGTGCCAGCAGCTTAACTAGAAATGAGCAGTTCTTC
.	TRBJ2-7	TRBV29-1	.	CSGLQDPYEQYF	TGCAGCGGATTACAGGACCCCTACGAGCAGTACTTC
.	TRBJ1-1	TRBV6-6	.	CASRYSRVNTEAFF	TGTGCCAGCAGGTACAGCAGGGTAAACACTGAAGCTTTCTTT
medium-sized	TRBJ1-6	TRBV5-4	TRBD1	CASSLRDRSSPLHF	TGTGCCAGCAGCTTAAGGGACAGATCATCACCCCTCCACTTT
.	TRBJ2-2	TRBV10-1	.	CASSMGAANTGELFF	TGCGCCAGCAGCATGGGAGCCGCGAACACCGGGGAGCTGTTTTTT
.	TRBJ2-3	TRBV6-5	.	CATRGGSTDTQYF	TGTGCCACCAGAGGGGGTAGCACAGATACGCAGTATTTT
few	TRBJ2-2	TRBV20-1	.	CSAQGLFF	TGCAGTGCACAAGGGCTGTTTTTT
.	TRBJ1-1	TRBV5-1	.	CASSFPGRTEAFF	TGCGCCAGCAGCTTTCCAGGGAGGACTGAAGCTTTCTTT
.	TRBJ1-4	TRBV10-2	.	CASSESQAATNEKLFF	TGCGCCAGCAGTGAGTCCCAGGCCGCAACTAATGAAAAACTGTTTTTT
.	TRBJ2-7	TRBV27	TRBD2	CASSSPPRSGESLSHEQYF	TGTGCCAGCAGTTCCCCCCCCCGAAGCGGGGAATCTCTCTCCCACGAGCAGTACTTC
.	TRBJ2-1	TRBV14	.	CASSQGSIYNEQFF	TGTGCCAGCAGCCAGGGGTCCATCTACAATGAGCAGTTCTTC
.	TRBJ2-7	TRBV18	.	CASSIFASGTDSYEQYF	TGTGCCAGCTCCATTTTCGCCTCCGGGACGGACTCCTACGAGCAGTACTTC
.	TRBJ2-3	TRBV5-1	TRBD2	CASSLGLRPGLAGTTDTQYF	TGCGCCAGCAGCTTGGGATTGAGACCGGGACTAGCGGGGACCACAGATACGCAGTATTTT
.	TRBJ1-5	TRBV27	.	CASSSLRQLSNQPQHF	TGTGCCAGTTCTAGTTTACGGCAGCTTAGCAATCAGCCCCAGCATTTT
.	TRBJ2-6	TRBV28	.	CASSFGVAGANVLTF	TGTGCCAGCAGTTTTGGGGTGGCCGGGGCCAACGTCCTGACTTTC
.	TRBJ2-1	TRBV5-1	.	CASSPGGERYNEQFF	TGCGCCAGCAGCCCGGGCGGGGAAAGGTACAATGAGCAGTTCTTC
few	TRBJ1-2	TRBV5-5	TRBD1	CASSLALTGVYGYTF	TGTGCCAGCAGCTTGGCATTGACAGGGGTCTATGGCTACACCTTC
once	TRBJ1-4	TRBV30	.	CAWSVTGINEKLFF	TGTGCCTGGAGTGTTACAGGGATTAATGAAAAACTGTTTTTT
.	TRBJ2-6	TRBV5-1	TRBD2	CASSLLLAGGPSGANVLTF	TGCGCCAGCAGCTTGTTACTAGCGGGAGGGCCCTCTGGGGCCAACGTCCTGACTTTC
.	TRBJ2-1	TRBV2	TRBD2	CAHPGLGGYNEQFF	TGTGCCCATCCGGGACTAGGAGGGTACAATGAGCAGTTCTTC
.	TRBJ2-1	TRBV6-4	.	CASSGGGAHNEQFF	TGTGCCAGCAGTGGCGGAGGGGCCCACAATGAGCAGTTCTTC
.	TRBJ2-4	TRBV27	TRBD2	CASSLSFGTSKNIQYF	TGTGCCAGCAGTTTATCGTTTGGGACTAGCAAAAACATTCAGTACTTC